What follows describes a single T cell receptor beta chain. Its specificity is unknown. Compared with germline, one end of the junction differs, possibly owing to a read error. This specimen comes from a study of response to subunit inactivated influenza vaccine. CDR3 size: 12 residues. Germline CDR1 reads MNHNY; CDR2 reads SVGAGI (reference sequence). TCRdb re-derived calls from the RT-PCR reads in MiXCR, one entry per CDR3 protein. The sample lists some 500,000 distinct CDR3 sequences, about 25% occurring once. Study outcomes and limitations: Each seasonal influenza vaccination, the authors suggested, recruits few new T cells.

Sequencing used CD4+ T cells sorted from PBMCs, obtained 5 to 6 days after vaccination. The rearrangement uses TRBV6-6 and TRBJ2-5, with no clear D. The receptor was isolated from a man in his fifties who received an inactivated influenza vaccine. DNA of the CDR3: TGTGCCAGCAGCCTACAGTCAGAGTCCCAGTACTTC. Protein product: CASSLQSESQYF.